This T cell receptor (beta chain) was recovered during a study of metastatic and nonmetastatic thyroid tumors. Overall study context: Repertoires were compared across blood and tumor or nodule tissue from malignant and benign thyroid patients. Whole-study results and caveats: Significantly greater TCR beta diversity was reportedly found in malignant thyroid tumors than in benign nodules (in blood and tumor).

Per the original data handling: It was from CDR3 differences across clinicopathological groups that a distant-metastasis classifier for papillary thyroid cancer was built. TCRdb re-called the PCR reads through MiXCR. V and J calls and clone size were set by TCRdb, not the authors. The table lists 25,000 to 35,000 clones, around a quarter of them singletons. CDR3 length: 11 residues. Germline V gives CDR1 SGDLS, CDR2 YYNGEE. V was shortened by 3 bases and J by 6 bases, with 6 bases between the two germline ends. There are many counts of this clone. As yet, its antigen is unknown. Every patient underwent thyroid surgery untreated.

The source material was blood. The rearrangement links TRBV9 to TRBJ2-5; no definite D call. This receptor was obtained from a female donor with papillary thyroid cancer or a benign thyroid nodule (not recorded which). Some clones in this sample may be carry-over from other donors' samples. The CDR3, as DNA: TGTGCCAGCAGCGCGGACCAGACCCAGTACTTC. Translated: CASSADQTQYF.